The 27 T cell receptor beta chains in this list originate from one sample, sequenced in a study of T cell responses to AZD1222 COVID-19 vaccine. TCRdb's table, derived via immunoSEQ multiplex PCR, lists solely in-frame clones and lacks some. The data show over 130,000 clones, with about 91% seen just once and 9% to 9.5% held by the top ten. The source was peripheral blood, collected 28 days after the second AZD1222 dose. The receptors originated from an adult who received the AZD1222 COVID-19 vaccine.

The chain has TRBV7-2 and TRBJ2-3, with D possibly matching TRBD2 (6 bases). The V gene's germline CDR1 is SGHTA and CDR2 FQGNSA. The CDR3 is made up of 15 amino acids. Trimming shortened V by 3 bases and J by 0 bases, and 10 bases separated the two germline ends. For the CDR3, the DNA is TGTGCCAGCAGCTTTAGCGGCAGTAGCACAGATACGCAGTATTTT. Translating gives CASSFSGSSTDTQYF.

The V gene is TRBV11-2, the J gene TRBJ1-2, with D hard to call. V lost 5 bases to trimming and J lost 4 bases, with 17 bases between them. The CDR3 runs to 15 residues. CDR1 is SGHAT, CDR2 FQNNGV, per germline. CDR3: CASSVGLRGPYGYTF. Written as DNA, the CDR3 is TGTGCCAGCAGCGTAGGGCTCCGGGGTCCCTATGGCTACACCTTC.

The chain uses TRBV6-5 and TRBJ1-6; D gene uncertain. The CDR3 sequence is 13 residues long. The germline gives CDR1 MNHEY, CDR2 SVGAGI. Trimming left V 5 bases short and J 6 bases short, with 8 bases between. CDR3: CASSPQSNSPLHF. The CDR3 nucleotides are TGTGCCAGCAGTCCCCAGAGTAATTCACCCCTCCACTTT.

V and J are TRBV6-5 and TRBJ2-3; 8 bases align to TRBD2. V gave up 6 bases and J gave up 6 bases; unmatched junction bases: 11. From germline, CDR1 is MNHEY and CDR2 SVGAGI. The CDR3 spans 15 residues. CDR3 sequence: CASSPRGGRSDTQYF. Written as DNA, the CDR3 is TGTGCCAGCAGCCCCAGGGGCGGGAGGTCGGATACGCAGTATTTT.

CDR3 sequence (DNA): TGCGCCAGCATTTTGCAGGGTATAAGGTATGGCTACACCTTC. It specifies CASILQGIRYGYTF. V and J are TRBV10-1 and TRBJ1-2, with D possibly TRBD1 on 5 matching bases. There are 14 residues in the CDR3. Per germline, CDR1 WNHNN and CDR2 SYGVQD (reference sequence). Trimming cost V 7 bases and J 5 bases, with 17 bases left between them.

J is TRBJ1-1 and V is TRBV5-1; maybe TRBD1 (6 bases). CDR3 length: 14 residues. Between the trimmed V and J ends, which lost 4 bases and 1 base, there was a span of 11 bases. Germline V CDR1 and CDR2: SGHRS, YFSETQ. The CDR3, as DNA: TGCGCCAGCAGCAGACGAGGGGGGAACACTGAAGCTTTCTTT. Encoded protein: CASSRRGGNTEAFF.

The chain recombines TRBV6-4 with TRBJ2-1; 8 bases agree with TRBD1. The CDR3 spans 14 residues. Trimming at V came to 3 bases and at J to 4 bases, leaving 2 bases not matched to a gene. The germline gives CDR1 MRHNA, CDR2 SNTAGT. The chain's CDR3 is CASSDGTGYNEQFF. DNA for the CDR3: TGTGCCAGCAGTGATGGGACAGGTTACAATGAGCAGTTCTTC.

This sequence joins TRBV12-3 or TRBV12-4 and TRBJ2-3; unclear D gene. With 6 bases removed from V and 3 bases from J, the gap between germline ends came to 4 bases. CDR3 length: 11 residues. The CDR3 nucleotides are TGTGCCAGCAGCCGGACAGATACGCAGTATTTT. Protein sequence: CASSRTDTQYF.

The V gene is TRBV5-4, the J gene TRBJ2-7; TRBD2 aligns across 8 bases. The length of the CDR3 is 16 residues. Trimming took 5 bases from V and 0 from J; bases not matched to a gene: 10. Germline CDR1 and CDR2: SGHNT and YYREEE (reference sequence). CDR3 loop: CASRHTSGKISYEQYF. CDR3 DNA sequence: TGTGCCAGCAGACACACTAGCGGAAAGATCTCCTACGAGCAGTACTTC.

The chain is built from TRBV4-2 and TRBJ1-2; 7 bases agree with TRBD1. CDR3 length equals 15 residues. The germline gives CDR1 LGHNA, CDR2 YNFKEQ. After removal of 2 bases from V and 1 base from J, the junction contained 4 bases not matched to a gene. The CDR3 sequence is CASSQSGQINYGYTF. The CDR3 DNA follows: TGTGCCAGCAGCCAATCGGGACAGATTAACTATGGCTACACCTTC.

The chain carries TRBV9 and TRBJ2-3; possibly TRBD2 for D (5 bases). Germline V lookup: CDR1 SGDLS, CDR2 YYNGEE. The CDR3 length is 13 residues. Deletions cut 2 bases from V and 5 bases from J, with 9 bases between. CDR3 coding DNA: TGTGCCAGCAGCGTGAGGGCCCTAGATACGCAGTATTTT. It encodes CASSVRALDTQYF. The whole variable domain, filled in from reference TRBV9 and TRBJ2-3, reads DSGVTQTPKHLITATGQRVTLRCSPRSGDLSVYWYQQSLDQGLQFLIQYYNGEERAKGNILERFSAQQFPDLHSELNLSSLELGDSALYFCASSVRALDTQYFGPGTRLTVL.

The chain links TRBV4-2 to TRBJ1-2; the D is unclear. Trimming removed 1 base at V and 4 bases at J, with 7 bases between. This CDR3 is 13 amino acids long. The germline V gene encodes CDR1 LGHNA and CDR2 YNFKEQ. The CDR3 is CASSQGGSYGYTF. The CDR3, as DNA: TGTGCCAGCAGCCAAGGAGGCAGCTATGGCTACACCTTC.

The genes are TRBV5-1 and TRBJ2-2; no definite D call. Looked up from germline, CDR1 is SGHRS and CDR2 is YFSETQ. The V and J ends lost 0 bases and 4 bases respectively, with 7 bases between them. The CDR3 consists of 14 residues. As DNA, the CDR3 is TGCGCCAGCAGCTTGGAAGGAACCACCGGGGAGCTGTTTTTT. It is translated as CASSLEGTTGELFF.

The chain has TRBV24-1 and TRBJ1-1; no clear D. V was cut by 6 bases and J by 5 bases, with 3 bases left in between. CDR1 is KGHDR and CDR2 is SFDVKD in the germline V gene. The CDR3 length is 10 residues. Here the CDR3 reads CATSQTEAFF. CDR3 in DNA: TGTGCCACCAGTCAAACTGAAGCTTTCTTT.

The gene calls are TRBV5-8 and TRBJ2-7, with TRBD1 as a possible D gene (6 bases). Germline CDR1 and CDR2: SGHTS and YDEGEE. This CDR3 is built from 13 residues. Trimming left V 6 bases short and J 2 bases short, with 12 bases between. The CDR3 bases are TGTGCCAGCAAAGACAGGCGGACCTACGAGCAGTACTTC. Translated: CASKDRRTYEQYF.

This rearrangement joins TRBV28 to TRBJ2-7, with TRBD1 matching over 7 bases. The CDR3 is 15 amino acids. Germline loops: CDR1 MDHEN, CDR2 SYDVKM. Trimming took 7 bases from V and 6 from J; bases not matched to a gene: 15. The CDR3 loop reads CASTPHPKGAREQYF. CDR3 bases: TGTGCCAGCACCCCTCACCCAAAGGGGGCGCGCGAGCAGTACTTC.

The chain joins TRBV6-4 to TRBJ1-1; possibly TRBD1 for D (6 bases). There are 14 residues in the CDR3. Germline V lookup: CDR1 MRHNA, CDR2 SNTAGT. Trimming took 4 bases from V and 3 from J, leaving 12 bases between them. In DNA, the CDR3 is TGTGCCAGCAGTGTGGTACAGGGAGACACTGAAGCTTTCTTT. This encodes CASSVVQGDTEAFF.

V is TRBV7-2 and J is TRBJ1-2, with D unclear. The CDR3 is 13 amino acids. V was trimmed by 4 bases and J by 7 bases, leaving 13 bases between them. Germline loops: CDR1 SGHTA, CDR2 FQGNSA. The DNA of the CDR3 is TGTGCCAGCAGCTCCCATAGGGCTAGTGGCTACACCTTC. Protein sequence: CASSSHRASGYTF.

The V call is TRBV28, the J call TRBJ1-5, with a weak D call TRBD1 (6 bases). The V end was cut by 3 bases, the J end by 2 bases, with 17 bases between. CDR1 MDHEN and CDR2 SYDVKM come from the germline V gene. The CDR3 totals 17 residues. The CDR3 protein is CASSFDRGQEGNQPQHF. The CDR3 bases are TGTGCCAGCAGTTTTGACCGGGGGCAGGAGGGCAATCAGCCCCAGCATTTT.

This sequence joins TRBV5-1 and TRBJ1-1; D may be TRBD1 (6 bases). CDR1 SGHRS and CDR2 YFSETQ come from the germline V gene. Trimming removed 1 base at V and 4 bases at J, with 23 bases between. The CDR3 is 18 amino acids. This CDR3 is CASSLQAPAPGAVTEAFF. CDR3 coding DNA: TGCGCCAGCAGCTTGCAGGCTCCGGCTCCGGGGGCTGTCACTGAAGCTTTCTTT.

Written as DNA, the CDR3 is TGCGCCAGCAGCCAAGATCGGGGTTGGGCACATGAGACTGAAGCTTTCTTT. Translation gives CASSQDRGWAHETEAFF. The rearrangement uses TRBV4-3 and TRBJ1-1, with D unresolved. Germline lookup yields CDR1 LGHNA and CDR2 YSLEER. This CDR3 spans 17 amino acids. V lost 0 bases and J 5 bases, leaving 19 bases between the germline ends.

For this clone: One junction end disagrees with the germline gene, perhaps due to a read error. In DNA form, the CDR3 reads TGTGCCAGCAGCTCCAACCTTGGACAGGGGCAGATCTTC. Residues: CASSSNLGQGQIF. This sequence joins TRBV13 and TRBJ2-1, with 9 positions matching TRBD1. CDR1 PRHDT and CDR2 FYEKMQ come from the germline V gene (reference sequence). This CDR3 has 13 residues.

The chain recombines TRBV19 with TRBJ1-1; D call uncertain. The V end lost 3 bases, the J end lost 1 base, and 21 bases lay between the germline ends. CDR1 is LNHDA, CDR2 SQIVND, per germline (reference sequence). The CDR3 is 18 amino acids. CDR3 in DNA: TGTGCCAGTAGTATTCAGCGCGGGAGGGCCCGGAGGAACACTGAAGCTTTCTTT. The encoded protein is CASSIQRGRARRNTEAFF.

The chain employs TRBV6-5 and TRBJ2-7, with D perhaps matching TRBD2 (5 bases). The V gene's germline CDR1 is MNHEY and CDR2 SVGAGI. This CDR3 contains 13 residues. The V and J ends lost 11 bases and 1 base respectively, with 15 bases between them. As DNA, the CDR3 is TGTGCCTCACACCCCGGCGGGTCCTACGAGCAGTACGTC. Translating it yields CASHPGGSYEQYV.

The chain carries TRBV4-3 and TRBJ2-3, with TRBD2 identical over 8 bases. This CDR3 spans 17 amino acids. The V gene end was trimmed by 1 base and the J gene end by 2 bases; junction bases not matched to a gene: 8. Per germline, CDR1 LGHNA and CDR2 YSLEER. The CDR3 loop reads CASSQGWKRGITDTQYF. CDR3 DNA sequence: TGCGCCAGCAGCCAAGGGTGGAAGCGGGGGATCACAGATACGCAGTATTTT.

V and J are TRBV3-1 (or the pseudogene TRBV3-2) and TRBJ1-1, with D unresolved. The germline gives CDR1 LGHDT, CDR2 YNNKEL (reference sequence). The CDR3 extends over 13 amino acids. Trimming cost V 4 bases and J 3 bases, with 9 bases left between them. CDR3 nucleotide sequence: TGTGCCAGCAGCCCTCCCTTCGACACTGAAGCTTTCTTT. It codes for CASSPPFDTEAFF.

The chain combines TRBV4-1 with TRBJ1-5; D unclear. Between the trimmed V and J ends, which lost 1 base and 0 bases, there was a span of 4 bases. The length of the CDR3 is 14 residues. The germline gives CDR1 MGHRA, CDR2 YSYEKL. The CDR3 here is CASSQGISNQPQHF. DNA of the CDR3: TGCGCCAGCAGCCAAGGCATTAGCAATCAGCCCCAGCATTTT.